This TCR beta chain was retrieved from a study of tumor and adjacent non-tumor tissue in lung cancer. Background on the study: Stage I to III disease affected 10 men and roughly 5 women aged roughly 31 to 85. Each sample yielded around 4.2 million productive TCRbeta reads on average. General study points: Compared with tumor, normal lung showed significantly lower TCR diversity.

The library came from three nested PCR rounds adapted from ARM-PCR protocols. TCRdb processed the multiplex PCR reads anew with MiXCR; each CDR3 protein has one entry. The sample includes 70,000 to 90,000 distinct CDR3 sequences, about two thirds of them seen just once. The template was RNA from unsorted bulk tissue. The normal lung tissue was taken more than 3 cm from the tumor edge. With regard to this clonotype: Its antigen is unknown.

This CDR3 is 15 amino acids long. Per the germline V gene, CDR1 is MNHEY and CDR2 is SVGAGI. The ends were cut back, 7 bases at V and 5 bases at J, with 20 bases in the middle. The source is a woman aged 50 to 60 with non-small cell lung cancer. The sample comprised distant non-tumor lung tissue. J is TRBJ1-2 and V is TRBV6-5, with a weak D call TRBD1 (6 bases). CDR3 sequence reads: CASNRGALSQYGYTF. In DNA form, the CDR3 reads TGTGCCAGCAATAGGGGGGCCTTGTCCCAATATGGCTACACCTTC.